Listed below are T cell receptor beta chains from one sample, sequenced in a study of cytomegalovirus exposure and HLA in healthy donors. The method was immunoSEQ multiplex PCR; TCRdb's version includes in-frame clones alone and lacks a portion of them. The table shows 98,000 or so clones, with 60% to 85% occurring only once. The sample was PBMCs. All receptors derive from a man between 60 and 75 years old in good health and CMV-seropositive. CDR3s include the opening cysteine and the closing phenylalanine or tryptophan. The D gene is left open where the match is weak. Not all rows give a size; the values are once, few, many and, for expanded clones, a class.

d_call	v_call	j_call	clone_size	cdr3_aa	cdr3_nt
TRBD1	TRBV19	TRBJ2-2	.	CASSTRDRGFNTGELFF	TGTGCCAGTAGTACCCGGGACAGGGGGTTTAACACCGGGGAGCTGTTTTTT
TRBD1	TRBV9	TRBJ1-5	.	CASSVGGTGNQPQHF	TGTGCCAGCAGCGTAGGAGGGACAGGCAATCAGCCCCAGCATTTT
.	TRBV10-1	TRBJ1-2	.	CASSDRASSGYTF	TGCGCCAGCAGTGACAGGGCCTCCAGTGGCTACACCTTC
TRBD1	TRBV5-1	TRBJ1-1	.	CASSSGTGRVTEAFF	TGCGCCAGCAGCTCCGGGACAGGGAGGGTCACTGAAGCTTTCTTT
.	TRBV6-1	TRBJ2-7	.	CASSALGNSYEQYF	TGTGCCAGCAGTGCTTTGGGCAACTCCTACGAGCAGTACTTC
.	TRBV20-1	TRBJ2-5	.	CSARGGETQYF	TGCAGTGCTAGGGGGGGAGAGACCCAGTACTTC
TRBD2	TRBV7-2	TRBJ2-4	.	CASSLGQAGGQVIQYF	TGTGCCAGCAGCTTAGGCCAAGCGGGGGGGCAGGTCATTCAGTACTTC
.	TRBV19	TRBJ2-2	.	CASSIWARTGELFF	TGTGCCAGTAGTATTTGGGCTCGCACCGGGGAGCTGTTTTTT
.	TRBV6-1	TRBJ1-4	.	CASTQGLNEKLFF	TGTGCCAGCACTCAGGGACTCAATGAAAAACTGTTTTTT
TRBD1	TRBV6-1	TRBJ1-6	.	CASVLGQGNSPLHF	TGTGCCAGTGTATTGGGACAGGGTAATTCACCCCTCCACTTT
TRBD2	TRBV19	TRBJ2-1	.	CASTLDGSGVNYNEQFF	TGTGCCAGTACCCTGGATGGTAGCGGGGTTAACTACAATGAGCAGTTCTTC
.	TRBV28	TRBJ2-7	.	CASSLPGMAYEQYF	TGTGCCAGCAGTTTGCCAGGGATGGCCTACGAGCAGTACTTC
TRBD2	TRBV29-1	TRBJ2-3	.	CSVEGSGGWGTQYF	TGCAGCGTTGAAGGAAGCGGGGGGTGGGGTACGCAGTATTTT
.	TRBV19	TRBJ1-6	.	CATSTQRGNSPLHF	TGTGCCACCTCTACACAAAGGGGGAATTCACCCCTCCACTTT
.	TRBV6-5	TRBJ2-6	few	CASRRGLSGANVLTF	TGTGCCAGCCGTAGGGGCCTCTCTGGGGCCAACGTCCTGACTTTC
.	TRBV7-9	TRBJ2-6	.	CASSSEGDGANVLTF	TGTGCCAGCAGCTCAGAGGGAGATGGGGCCAACGTCCTGACTTTC
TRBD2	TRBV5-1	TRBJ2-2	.	CASSLAPAGDSGELFF	TGCGCCAGCAGCTTGGCCCCGGCGGGGGACTCCGGGGAGCTGTTTTTT
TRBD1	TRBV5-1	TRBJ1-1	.	CASSLGGTGGITEAFF	TGCGCCAGCAGCTTGGGGGGGACAGGGGGAATTACTGAAGCTTTCTTT
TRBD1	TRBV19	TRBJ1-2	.	CASTTDRGPYSMGYTF	TGTGCCAGTACCACGGACAGGGGGCCGTACTCTATGGGCTACACCTTC
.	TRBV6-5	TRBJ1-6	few	CASSSPGGLDSPLHF	TGTGCCAGCAGTTCGCCGGGGGGGTTGGATTCACCCCTCCACTTT
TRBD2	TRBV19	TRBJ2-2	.	CASSPLAGVTGELFF	TGTGCCAGTAGTCCTCTAGCGGGGGTTACCGGGGAGCTGTTTTTT
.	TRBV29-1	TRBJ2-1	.	CSGAKGNYNEQFF	TGCAGCGGGGCTAAGGGGAACTACAATGAGCAGTTCTTC
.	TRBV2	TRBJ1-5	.	CASSGAHQPQHF	TGTGCCAGCAGTGGGGCCCATCAGCCCCAGCATTTT
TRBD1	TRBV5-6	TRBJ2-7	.	CASSFGTALGYEQYF	TGTGCCAGCAGCTTCGGGACAGCCTTGGGCTACGAGCAGTACTTC
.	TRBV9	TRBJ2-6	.	CASSVAGSGANVLTF	TGTGCCAGCAGCGTAGCAGGCTCTGGGGCCAACGTCCTGACTTTC
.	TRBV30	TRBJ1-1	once	CAWRRGFTEAFF	TGTGCCTGGAGACGGGGGTTCACTGAAGCTTTCTTT
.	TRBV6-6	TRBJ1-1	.	CASSYSEGNTEAFF	TGTGCCAGCAGTTACTCGGAGGGGAACACTGAAGCTTTCTTT
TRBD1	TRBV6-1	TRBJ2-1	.	CASSAPTGYDNEQFF	TGTGCCAGCAGTGCCCCGACAGGGTATGACAATGAGCAGTTCTTC
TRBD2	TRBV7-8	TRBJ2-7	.	CASSPGTRGNEQYF	TGTGCCAGCAGCCCCGGGACTAGAGGGAACGAGCAGTACTTC
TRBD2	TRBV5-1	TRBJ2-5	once	CASSLAKLAGGEPQETQYF	TGCGCCAGCAGCTTGGCCAAACTAGCGGGGGGGGAGCCCCAAGAGACCCAGTACTTC
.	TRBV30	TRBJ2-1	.	CAWSPGPYNEQFF	TGTGCCTGGAGTCCTGGGCCCTACAATGAGCAGTTCTTC
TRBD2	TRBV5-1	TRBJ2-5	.	CASSLGGTETQYF	TGCGCCAGCAGCCTCGGGGGGACGGAGACCCAGTACTTC
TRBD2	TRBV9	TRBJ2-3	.	CASSVAETSGGASTDTQYF	TGTGCCAGCAGCGTAGCTGAGACTAGCGGGGGGGCTAGCACAGATACGCAGTATTTT
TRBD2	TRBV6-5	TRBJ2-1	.	CATLRAGGSYNEQFF	TGTGCCACCCTCCGGGCGGGGGGGTCCTACAATGAGCAGTTCTTC
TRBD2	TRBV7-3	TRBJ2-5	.	CASSTGLAGGKETQYF	TGTGCCAGCAGCACTGGACTAGCGGGGGGAAAAGAGACCCAGTACTTC
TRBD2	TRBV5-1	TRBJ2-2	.	CASSLVSSGAGELFF	TGCGCCAGCAGCTTGGTGTCTAGCGGGGCCGGGGAGCTGTTTTTT
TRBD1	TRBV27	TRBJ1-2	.	CASRLQDRVLGYTF	TGTGCCAGCAGGTTACAAGACAGGGTGCTTGGCTACACCTTC
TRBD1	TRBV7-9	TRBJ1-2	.	CASSLTPGTGTFYMTF	TGTGCCAGCAGCCTAACCCCGGGGACAGGGACTTTCTACATGACCTTC
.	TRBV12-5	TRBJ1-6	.	CASGSGRHRSSYNSPLHF	TGTGCTAGTGGCAGCGGGAGACACAGGAGCTCCTATAATTCACCCCTCCACTTT
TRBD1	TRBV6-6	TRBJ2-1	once	CANGQGDYEQFF	TGTGCCAACGGACAGGGTGATTATGAGCAGTTCTTC
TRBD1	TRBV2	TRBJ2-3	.	CASRRTGPTDTQYF	TGTGCCAGCAGGCGGACAGGGCCCACAGATACGCAGTATTTT
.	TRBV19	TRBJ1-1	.	CASRLGVPNTEAFF	TGTGCCAGTAGGCTAGGAGTTCCGAACACTGAAGCTTTCTTT